These 10 T cell receptor beta chains share one sample of origin, sequenced in a study of technical replicates of blood from a handful of donors (dated 2017 in TCRdb). The library was prepared using the immunoSEQ multiplex PCR assay. Drawn from immuneACCESS, this table holds only the in-frame rearrangements with V and J called that TCRdb kept. Clones are partly lost; checked studies trace under half to an unresolved V gene and leave the rest unexplained. The sample records about 75,000 clones, 97% of which are singletons. The ten top clones hold about 0.17% of the sample. The sample consisted of T cells isolated from PBMCs. The receptors come from a human donor in good health.

The chain links TRBV5-8 to TRBJ2-3; possibly TRBD2 for D (5 bases). The CDR3 consists of 18 residues. Trimming removed 3 bases from V and 0 bases from J, with 20 bases in between. Germline loops: CDR1 SGHTS, CDR2 YDEGEE. CDR3 coding DNA: TGTGCCAGCAGCTCCGAACTACGACTATCTACTAGCACAGATACGCAGTATTTT. This translates into CASSSELRLSTSTDTQYF.

The DNA for the CDR3 is TGTGCCAGCACGAGGGAAGGTTTGGAGCAGTACTTC. Encoded protein: CASTREGLEQYF. The rearrangement joins TRBV2 to TRBJ2-7; D may be TRBD2 (5 bases). V lost 7 bases and J lost 7, with 14 bases in between. Germline V gene lookup returns CDR1 SNHLY and CDR2 FYNNEI. The CDR3 runs to 12 residues. The full variable domain, rest sourced from reference TRBV2 and TRBJ2-7, is EPEVTQTPSHQVTQMGQEVILRCVPISNHLYFYWYRQILGQKVEFLVSFYNNEISEKSEIFDDQFSVERPDGSNFTLKIRSTKLEDSAMYFCASTREGLEQYFGPGTRLTVT.

The chain uses TRBV7-9 and TRBJ2-3; D gene unclear. Trimming pared 0 bases from V and 2 bases from J, leaving 9 bases between. The CDR3 contains 15 residues. Germline lookup yields CDR1 SEHNR and CDR2 FQNEAQ (reference sequence). CDR3 bases: TGTGCCAGCAGCTTAGCGAACTTAGTCACAGATACGCAGTATTTT. Translated: CASSLANLVTDTQYF.

The V call is TRBV6-5, the J call TRBJ1-4; D is ambiguous. V lost 3 bases, J lost 5 bases, and 10 bases lay in between. Germline lookup yields CDR1 MNHEY and CDR2 SVGAGI. The CDR3 extends over 14 amino acids. This CDR3 reads CASSYVRGNEKLFF. For the CDR3, the DNA is TGTGCCAGCAGTTATGTTCGCGGGAATGAAAAACTGTTTTTT.

This chain links TRBV2 with TRBJ2-4, with a weak D call TRBD1 (5 bases). The CDR3 loop spans 17 amino acids. V gave up 6 bases and J gave up 0 bases, with 18 bases separating them. Germline V gene sequence: CDR1 SNHLY, CDR2 FYNNEI. This CDR3 reads CASRAGLYQLAKNIQYF. The CDR3 DNA reads TGTGCCAGCAGGGCAGGGCTGTACCAACTAGCCAAAAACATTCAGTACTTC.

The chain has TRBV5-8 and TRBJ2-7; D is uncertain. Germline V gene data show CDR1 as SGHTS and CDR2 as YDEGEE. V lost 1 base, J lost 7 bases, and 12 bases lay in between. The CDR3 has 13 amino acids. The CDR3 DNA reads as TGTGCCAGCAGCTTGCACGCAGCGTTAGAGCAGTACTTC. It translates to CASSLHAALEQYF. Complete variable domain (other parts from reference TRBV5-8 and TRBJ2-7): EAGVTQSPTHLIKTRGQQATLRCSPISGHTSVYWYQQALGLGLQFLLWYDEGEERNRGNFPPRFSGRQFPNYSSELNVNALELEDSALYLCASSLHAALEQYFGPGTRLTVT.

The genes are TRBV6-5 and TRBJ1-2; D gene ambiguous. Germline V gives CDR1 MNHEY, CDR2 SVGAGI. The CDR3 length is 14 residues. Trimming removed 5 bases from V and 0 bases from J, with 10 bases in between. For the CDR3, the DNA is TGTGCCAGCAGTGGAGGGATCGCTAACTATGGCTACACCTTC. Translating gives CASSGGIANYGYTF.

This clone was found once. The V call is TRBV6-1, the J call TRBJ1-2, with 7 bases matching TRBD1. The CDR3 has 20 residues. V gave up 1 base and J gave up 2 bases; unmatched junction bases: 19. Per germline, CDR1 MNHNS and CDR2 SASEGT. The CDR3 DNA reads as TGTGCCAGCAGTGAAGAACGCCCGAAGGGGGCCAGGGGGATAAACTATGGCTACACCTTC. It encodes CASSEERPKGARGINYGYTF.

The chain recombines TRBV4-1 with TRBJ1-3, with TRBD1 identical over 9 bases. The CDR3 is 16 amino acids. The junction had 5 bases not matched to a gene; V was cut back by 5 bases and J by 0 bases. Germline CDR1 and CDR2: MGHRA and YSYEKL. The CDR3 DNA sequence: TGCGCCAGCAGCAATGGACAGGGGCCCTCTGGAAACACCATATATTTT. Its translation: CASSNGQGPSGNTIYF.

CDR3: CAWTRVAVDEQFF. DNA of the CDR3: TGTGCCTGGACTAGAGTCGCGGTCGATGAGCAGTTCTTC. This chain links TRBV30 with TRBJ2-1, with no clear D. The CDR3 consists of 13 residues. The ends were cut back, 4 bases at V and 8 bases at J, with 15 bases in the middle. Germline V gene sequence: CDR1 GTSNPN, CDR2 SVGIG (reference sequence).